A selection of T cell receptor beta chains follows, all from one sample in a study of cytomegalovirus exposure and HLA in healthy donors. Measured with immunoSEQ multiplex PCR; TCRdb has only the in-frame clones, and not every one. Of 150,000 or so clones detected, around 83% appear once; the ten largest clones hold around 4.1%. The material sequenced was PBMCs. These receptors came from a man in his fifties or sixties in good health and CMV-seropositive. Both conserved end residues are part of each CDR3. The D gene is left open where the match is weak. Not every row has a clone size; where given, it reads once, few, many or a size class.

cdr3_nt cdr3_aa j_call d_call clone_size v_call cdr3_length
TGTGCCAGCAGCCAAGTGGGGGGATCTGGAAACACCATATATTTT CASSQVGGSGNTIYF TRBJ1-3 . . TRBV4-2 15
TGTGCCAGCATTGCGGGCAGGGGGCACTATGGCTACACCTTC CASIAGRGHYGYTF TRBJ1-2 TRBD1 few TRBV25-1 14
TGTGCCAGCAGCTCTCGACTAGTCACAGATACGCAGTATTTT CASSSRLVTDTQYF TRBJ2-3 . . TRBV7-2 14
TGTGCCAGCAGCCACGGGGGCTATAATTCACCCCTCCACTTT CASSHGGYNSPLHF TRBJ1-6 . . TRBV7-9 14
TGTGCCAGCTCACCAGGGGACTCTAACTATGGCTACACCTTC CASSPGDSNYGYTF TRBJ1-2 . . TRBV18 14
TGTGCCAGCAGCACCGGGACTAGCAGAAACACCGGGGAGCTGTTTTTT CASSTGTSRNTGELFF TRBJ2-2 TRBD2 . TRBV13 16
TGTGCCAGCAGTTTGGCCCTCCGGGACAGTACTAATGAGCAGTTCTTC CASSLALRDSTNEQFF TRBJ2-1 TRBD1 . TRBV28 16
TGCGCCAGCAGCCAAGTGGGAGTACACCCGAGCTCCTACGAGCAGTACTTC CASSQVGVHPSSYEQYF TRBJ2-7 . . TRBV4-1 17
TGCGCCAGCAGACCCGGACTAGCGGCGGGCACAGATACGCAGTATTTT CASRPGLAAGTDTQYF TRBJ2-3 TRBD2 . TRBV5-1 16
TGTGCCAGCAGTGTAGCGGGGAGTACAGATACGCAGTATTTT CASSVAGSTDTQYF TRBJ2-3 TRBD2 . TRBV6-1 14
TGTGCCTGGAGTCCAACACCAGGAAACACCATATATTTT CAWSPTPGNTIYF TRBJ1-3 . . TRBV30 13
TGTGCCAGCAGCTCCCAGGGTCACATTCAGTACTTC CASSSQGHIQYF TRBJ2-4 . few TRBV7-2 12
TGTGCCACCAGACTCTCCTACGAGCAGTACTTC CATRLSYEQYF TRBJ2-7 . few TRBV2 11
TGTGCCAGCAGCTTGGCAGGACTAGCGGGACTGAATGAGCAGTTCTTC CASSLAGLAGLNEQFF TRBJ2-1 TRBD2 once TRBV5-5 16
TGTGCCAGCAGTTTTGTAGGACTAGCGGGGGGCCTCAACACCGGGGAGCTGTTTTTT CASSFVGLAGGLNTGELFF TRBJ2-2 TRBD2 . TRBV28 19
TGTGCCAGCAGCCAAAGGACTGGCACAGATACGCAGTATTTT CASSQRTGTDTQYF TRBJ2-3 . . TRBV6-1 14
TGTGCCTGGAGTATTGGGCGGGGGTGGGCTGAAGCTTTCTTT CAWSIGRGWAEAFF TRBJ1-1 . . TRBV30 14
TGTGCCATCCTCCTAGGCAGGGGAGGGGGCTACGAGCAGTACTTC CAILLGRGGGYEQYF TRBJ2-7 . . TRBV6-1 15
TGCGCCAGCAGCTACCAGGGACAGGCCGCCGAGCCCCAGCATTTT CASSYQGQAAEPQHF TRBJ1-5 TRBD1 . TRBV5-1 15
TGTGCCAGCTCACCTCAGCGGGGACAAGAGACCCAGTACTTC CASSPQRGQETQYF TRBJ2-5 TRBD2 . TRBV18 14
TGTGCCAGTAGTATACAACAGCTCGGGGAGCTGTTTTTT CASSIQQLGELFF TRBJ2-2 . once TRBV19 13
TGTGCCAGCAGCCGGACTAGCGGGGGGTTGAATGAGCAGTTCTTC CASSRTSGGLNEQFF TRBJ2-1 TRBD2 . TRBV7-9 15
TGTGCCTGGAGCGCCCTGGGGGGCACTGAAGCTTTCTTT CAWSALGGTEAFF TRBJ1-1 . . TRBV30 13
TGTGCCAGCAGTGTTAACAGGGGCAAAGAGACCCAGTACTTC CASSVNRGKETQYF TRBJ2-5 TRBD1 . TRBV6-5 14
TGTGCCAGCAGAACGCTAGGACAGGCTCCCGAAGCTTTCTTT CASRTLGQAPEAFF TRBJ1-1 TRBD1 . TRBV27 14
TGTGCCAGCAGTACCCACAGGGCCTACAATGAGCAGTTCTTC CASSTHRAYNEQFF TRBJ2-1 . few TRBV27 14
TGTGCCAGCAGCCAAGACACAAGGTTGGGCAGGGACACAGATACGCAGTATTTT CASSQDTRLGRDTDTQYF TRBJ2-3 . . TRBV14 18
TGTGCCAGCAGTCAAACAGGGTTTGGCTACACCTTC CASSQTGFGYTF TRBJ1-2 . . TRBV28 12
TGCAGTACTAGCAAGAACACTGAAGCTTTCTTT CSTSKNTEAFF TRBJ1-1 . . TRBV20-1 11
TGTGCCAGCAGTTTCCCAGGGATAAGTCAGCCCCAGCATTTT CASSFPGISQPQHF TRBJ1-5 . once TRBV28 14
TGTGCCAGCAGCTCCGCCACAGCAGGAAACACCATATATTTT CASSSATAGNTIYF TRBJ1-3 . . TRBV7-2 14
TGCGCCAGCAGCCAAGATTTGGAGACCCGTGAGCAGTTCTTC CASSQDLETREQFF TRBJ2-1 . . TRBV4-3 14
TGTGCCAGCAGCTTGTACGCCCTCGGCTATGGCTACACCTTC CASSLYALGYGYTF TRBJ1-2 . . TRBV5-6 14
TGTGCCAGCAGCACGGGAGCCCCCGAGCAGTACTTC CASSTGAPEQYF TRBJ2-7 . . TRBV2 12
TGTGCCAGCAGTTTATACCAGGGTTTAGCTTTCTTT CASSLYQGLAFF TRBJ1-1 . . TRBV28 12
TGTGCCAGCAGCCAAGAGGATTCTAGCGGGAGATTAGGGGCCAAAAACATTCAGTACTTC CASSQEDSSGRLGAKNIQYF TRBJ2-4 TRBD2 once TRBV14 20
TGTGCCAGCAGTCTCCGGACAGGGGGGAATCAGCCCCAGCATTTT CASSLRTGGNQPQHF TRBJ1-5 TRBD1 . TRBV28 15
TGCGCCAGCAGCCAGTACAGCCCGACCGATCAGCCCCAGCATTTT CASSQYSPTDQPQHF TRBJ1-5 . . TRBV4-1 15
TGCAGCGTCCTACTTGCCCCGACTGGAAACACCATATATTTT CSVLLAPTGNTIYF TRBJ1-3 . . TRBV29-1 14
TGTGCCAGCAGTGGACAGGGGATGCACGAGCAGTACTTC CASSGQGMHEQYF TRBJ2-7 TRBD1 . TRBV27 13
TGCGCCAGCAGCCAAGCCGCCGGGACAGGGGGCAGGAATGAGCAGTTCTTC CASSQAAGTGGRNEQFF TRBJ2-1 TRBD1 . TRBV4-3 17
TGTGCCAGCAGCCAAACACGACAAAATAATTCACCCCTCCACTTT CASSQTRQNNSPLHF TRBJ1-6 . . TRBV4-2 15
TGTGCCAGCAGCTTGGACAGGGGGGGCGAGCAGTACTTC CASSLDRGGEQYF TRBJ2-7 TRBD1 . TRBV11-2 13
TGTGCCAGCAGGGTCACCGCGGGAGGGCCGGAAGATACGCAGTATTTT CASRVTAGGPEDTQYF TRBJ2-3 TRBD2 . TRBV5-5 16
TGTGCCAGCAGCTTGGTGGCCGGGAGCTGGGAATTT CASSLVAGSWEF TRBJ2-3 . once TRBV5-4 12
TGTGCCAGCAGCAAAACGGCGGGGCGCGATCGGAACACTGAAGCTTTCTTT CASSKTAGRDRNTEAFF TRBJ1-1 . . TRBV21-1 17
TGTGCCAGCAGCCAAGAAGGAGGGAACACTGAAGCTTTCTTT CASSQEGGNTEAFF TRBJ1-1 . . TRBV4-2 14